Below are 3 T cell receptor beta chains sequenced from a single sample in a study of T cells in Graves' hyperthyroidism and ophthalmopathy. Amplification targeted TCR beta CDR3 regions from RNA transcripts. When the TCR CDR3 underwent first-round RT-PCR, the HTBI primer set was used. TCRdb used MiXCR to reprocess the multiplex PCR reads, holding one entry per CDR3 protein. The table has 200,000 to 300,000 distinct CDR3 sequences, about a sixth seen once; the top ten hold around 30%. Sequenced input: blood. Source of these receptors: a woman aged 18-29 years with Graves' ophthalmopathy.

This clonotype was detected ten times or more. The chain links TRBV19 to TRBJ1-1; D perhaps matches TRBD1 (6 bases). The germline V gene has CDR1 LNHDA and CDR2 SQIVND (reference sequence). The CDR3 is made up of 12 amino acids. Trimming removed 3 bases at V and 11 bases at J, with 13 bases between. The CDR3 nucleotides are TGTGCCAGTAGTATCGGAGCAGGGGAGGCTTTCTTT. Residues: CASSIGAGEAFF.

The chain joins TRBV7-9 to TRBJ1-3; D is perhaps TRBD1 (5 bases). This CDR3 region has 14 residues. The V gene lost 4 bases and the J gene lost 2 bases, with 9 bases spanning the gap. The germline gives CDR1 SEHNR, CDR2 FQNEAQ (reference sequence). CDR3 residues: CASSSGGTGNTIYF. As DNA, the CDR3 is TGTGCCAGCAGCTCGGGGGGGACTGGAAACACCATATATTTT.

This clonotype was counted many times. J is TRBJ1-1 and V is TRBV12-3 or TRBV12-4; the D gene is possibly TRBD1 (5 bases). The germline V and J ends were trimmed by 3 bases and 8 bases, with 10 bases remaining between them. The CDR3 spans 12 residues. The CDR3 loop reads CASSLGVSEAFF. The CDR3 DNA reads as TGTGCCAGCAGTTTGGGGGTGTCGGAAGCTTTCTTT.